This T cell receptor (beta chain) was observed in a study of graft-versus-host responses after intestinal transplantation. The V segment lost 0 bases and the J segment 5 bases; nucleotides outside the gene matches: 2. The germline gives CDR1 PRHDT, CDR2 FYEKMQ (reference sequence). This CDR3 comprises 15 residues. About this clone itself: The antigen is unknown.

Generated by immunoSEQ multiplex PCR, the TCRdb table keeps only in-frame clones and is missing some. In the table there are fewer than 80,000 clones, 90% of which are singletons. The chain carries TRBV13 and TRBJ2-5; TRBD2 aligns across 11 bases. The TCR originated in a human donor who was the organ donor for an intestinal transplant. The starting material was unstimulated CD8+ T cells sorted from spleen or lymph node cells, obtained before transplant. The CDR3: CASSLGPSGRETQYF. The CDR3 DNA follows: TGTGCCAGCAGCTTAGGCCCTAGCGGGAGGGAGACCCAGTACTTC.